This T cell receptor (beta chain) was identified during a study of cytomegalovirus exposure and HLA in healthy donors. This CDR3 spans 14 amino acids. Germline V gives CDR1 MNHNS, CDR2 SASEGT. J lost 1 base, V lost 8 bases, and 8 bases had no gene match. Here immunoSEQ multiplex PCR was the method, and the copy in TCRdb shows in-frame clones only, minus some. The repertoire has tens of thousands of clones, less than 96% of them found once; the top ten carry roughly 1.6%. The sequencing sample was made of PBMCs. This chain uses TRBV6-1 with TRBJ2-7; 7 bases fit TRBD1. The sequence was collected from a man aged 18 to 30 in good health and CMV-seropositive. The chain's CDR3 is CASYGTEASYEQYF. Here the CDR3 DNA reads TGTGCCAGCTACGGGACAGAGGCTTCCTACGAGCAGTACTTC.